A single sample is the source of the 2 T cell receptor beta chains below, sequenced in a study of blood T cell repertoires in COVID-19. TCRdb's copy holds only in-frame clones and misses some; the assay was immunoSEQ multiplex PCR. This sample yields 100,000 to 150,000 clones, of which roughly 84% are seen a single time; around 12% belongs to the top ten. Sequencing was carried out using peripheral blood. These receptors originate from a woman aged 25 to 39 who had recovered from COVID-19.

The gene calls are TRBV5-8 and TRBJ2-3; D is undetermined. V was shortened by 1 base and J by 2 bases, with 5 bases between the two germline ends. CDR3 length equals 13 residues. Germline-derived CDR1 and CDR2 are SGHTS and YDEGEE. The CDR3, as DNA: TGTGCCAGCAGCTTGTCCTACACAGATACGCAGTATTTT. It translates to CASSLSYTDTQYF.

The chain is built from TRBV7-9 and TRBJ1-1, with D uncertain. This CDR3 spans 19 amino acids. Germline V gene lookup returns CDR1 SEHNR and CDR2 FQNEAQ (reference sequence). Trimming stripped 2 bases from V and 0 bases from J, with 22 bases between. The CDR3 nucleotides read TGTGCCAGCAGCTTACTCCAAGGTGGCCCTAGATTAATGAACACTGAAGCTTTCTTT. Protein sequence: CASSLLQGGPRLMNTEAFF.